What follows are 25 T cell receptor beta chains derived from one specimen sequenced in a study of blood T cell repertoires in COVID-19. The table came from immunoSEQ multiplex PCR; TCRdb's copy has only in-frame clones and leaves some out. The sample holds 150,000 to 200,000 clones, around 82% seen once. What was sequenced was PBMCs or T cells enriched from blood (not recorded which). The receptors come from a woman between 45 and 65 years old with acute COVID-19.

The gene calls are TRBV7-9 and TRBJ2-5; D might be TRBD1 (5 bases). This CDR3 comprises 16 residues. Trimming stripped 5 bases from V and 4 bases from J, with 20 bases between. CDR1 SEHNR and CDR2 FQNEAQ come from the germline V gene (reference sequence). Here the CDR3 DNA reads TGTGCCAGCAGCACAAGAGGACAAGGTTGGGGAGAGACCCAGTACTTC. Protein sequence: CASSTRGQGWGETQYF.

Only a few counts were recorded for this clone. This chain links TRBV7-2 with TRBJ1-2, with 9 bases lining up with TRBD1. Germline-derived CDR1 and CDR2 are SGHTA and FQGNSA. The CDR3 is 14 residues long. With 5 bases clipped from V and 10 bases from J, the junction kept 11 bases outside the gene matches. The DNA of the CDR3 is TGTGCCAGCAGCCCCGGGGGACAGGGTAAGACCTACACCTTC. This encodes CASSPGGQGKTYTF.

The rearrangement joins TRBV10-3 to TRBJ2-7, with D tentatively TRBD2 (5 bases). V dropped 10 bases and J dropped 5 bases, with 15 bases sitting between them. This CDR3 spans 12 amino acids. The germline CDR1 and CDR2 sequences are ENHRY and SYGVKD. CDR3 nucleotide sequence: TGTGCCACCAAGGGATCGAGGGACGAGCAGTACGTC. Translation gives CATKGSRDEQYV.

The chain has TRBV3-1 (or the pseudogene TRBV3-2) and TRBJ2-3; D gene ambiguous. The germline V gene encodes CDR1 LGHDT and CDR2 YNNKEL (reference sequence). V dropped 4 bases and J dropped 0 bases, with 17 bases sitting between them. This CDR3 spans 17 amino acids. The CDR3 reads CASSPSLSSLSTDTQYF. The CDR3 coding sequence is TGTGCCAGCAGCCCTTCCCTGAGTAGTCTTAGCACAGATACGCAGTATTTT.

The chain links TRBV4-1 to TRBJ1-1; 7 bases map to TRBD1. Trimming took 4 bases from V and 0 from J; bases not matched to a gene: 14. Germline CDR1 MGHRA, CDR2 YSYEKL. This CDR3 region has 18 residues. The CDR3 here is CASSRIDRAFILNTEAFF. The CDR3 bases are TGCGCCAGCAGCCGAATCGACAGGGCCTTCATCCTGAACACTGAAGCTTTCTTT.

The V and J genes are TRBV18 and TRBJ1-6; D is uncertain. Trimming took off 4 bases at V and 14 bases at J, with 21 bases between the two ends. The V gene's germline CDR1 is KGHSH and CDR2 LQKENI. This CDR3 is 15 amino acids long. DNA of the CDR3: TGTGCCAGCTCACTGAACCACGGGATAGAGGTCACCCTCCACTTT. Protein sequence: CASSLNHGIEVTLHF.

CDR3: CASILDRALVDEQFF. The CDR3, as DNA: TGTGCCAGCATCCTGGACAGGGCGCTAGTCGATGAGCAGTTCTTC. The rearrangement joins TRBV11-2 to TRBJ2-1, with 8 bases matching TRBD1. Per the germline V gene, CDR1 is SGHAT and CDR2 is FQNNGV. Unmatched junction bases numbered 13, after V lost 7 bases and J lost 8 bases. This CDR3 spans 15 amino acids.

In regard to this clone: The sample contains more than one DNA sequence encoding this CDR3. The chain uses TRBV5-1 and TRBJ1-1; TRBD1 matches at 8 bases. The CDR3 spans 13 residues. Germline CDR1 is SGHRS and CDR2 is YFSETQ. With 4 bases clipped from V and 4 bases from J, the junction kept 3 bases outside the gene matches. The CDR3 loop reads CASSLQGATEAFF. CDR3 in DNA: TGCGCCAGCAGCCTGCAGGGGGCCACTGAAGCTTTCTTT.

The chain couples TRBV7-2 to TRBJ1-4; D is possibly TRBD1 (6 bases). The ends were cut back, 5 bases at V and 2 bases at J, with 12 bases in the middle. Germline V gene data show CDR1 as SGHTA and CDR2 as FQGNSA. The CDR3 totals 15 residues. The CDR3, as DNA: TGTGCCAGCAGCGGGGGGGCCGTTACTAATGAAAAACTGTTTTTT. This translates into CASSGGAVTNEKLFF. Using reference TRBV7-2 and TRBJ1-4 for the parts outside the CDR3, the full variable domain is GAGVSQSPSNKVTEKGKDVELRCDPISGHTALYWYRQSLGQGLEFLIYFQGNSAPDKSGLPSDRFSAERTGGSVSTLTIQRTQQEDSAVYLCASSGGAVTNEKLFFGSGTQLSVL.

The chain recombines TRBV4-1 with TRBJ1-2, with D unclear. The germline V gene has CDR1 MGHRA and CDR2 YSYEKL. V was trimmed by 0 bases and J by 5 bases, leaving 7 bases between them. There are 13 residues in the CDR3. CDR3 coding DNA: TGCGCCAGCAGCCAAGATACAATATATGGCTACACCTTC. This codes for CASSQDTIYGYTF.

The CDR3 DNA sequence: TGTGCCAGCAAGGAGGGGGGAAACACCATATATTTT. Amino acids: CASKEGGNTIYF. This sequence joins TRBV2 and TRBJ1-3; tentatively, D is TRBD1 (5 bases). This CDR3 has 12 amino acids. Between the trimmed V and J ends, which lost 7 bases and 4 bases, there was a span of 8 bases. From germline, CDR1 is SNHLY and CDR2 FYNNEI.

This clone has just a few counts. The J gene is TRBJ1-2, the V gene TRBV9; TRBD1 might be the D (5 bases). The germline CDR1 and CDR2 sequences are SGDLS and YYNGEE. The CDR3 extends over 15 amino acids. The ends were cut back, 0 bases at V and 3 bases at J, with 12 bases in the middle. CDR3 coding DNA: TGTGCCAGCAGCGTAGATCCCGCAGGGTACTATGGCTACACCTTC. It codes for CASSVDPAGYYGYTF.

V and J are TRBV14 and TRBJ2-5; D is possibly TRBD1 (6 bases). CDR3 size: 15 residues. Looked up from germline, CDR1 is SGHDN and CDR2 is FVKESK. Trimming stripped 3 bases from V and 1 base from J, with 12 bases between. DNA for the CDR3: TGTGCCAGCAGCCAGCCAGGACAGCCCCAAGAGACCCAGTACTTC. Its translation: CASSQPGQPQETQYF.

The gene calls are TRBV12-1 and TRBJ1-1; the DNA was not used to check the table's D call, TRBD1. TRBV12-1 counts as a pseudogene. CDR3 length equals 13 residues. Here the CDR3 reads CASSFVGHTEAFF. The CDR3 DNA sequence: TGTGCCAGCAGCTTTGTGGGCCACACTGAAGCTTTCTTT.

V and J are TRBV4-2 and TRBJ2-1; weak D call: TRBD2 (7 bases). The CDR3 is 16 amino acids. In germline, CDR1 is LGHNA, CDR2 YNFKEQ. Trimming shortened V by 4 bases and J by 0 bases, and 13 bases separated the two germline ends. Here the CDR3 reads CASSPEGGNSYNEQFF. CDR3 in DNA: TGTGCCAGCAGCCCCGAGGGGGGGAACTCCTACAATGAGCAGTTCTTC.

The chain couples TRBV11-1 to TRBJ2-6, with D unresolved. This CDR3 has 15 amino acids. Germline V CDR1 and CDR2: SGHAT, FQDESV (reference sequence). Trimming removed 7 bases at V and 2 bases at J, with 12 bases between. Written as DNA, the CDR3 is TGTGCCAGCACCCCTCCGAGTACTGGGGCCAACGTCCTGACTTTC. Translating it yields CASTPPSTGANVLTF.

The chain uses TRBV7-2 and TRBJ2-5; tentative D call: TRBD2 (5 bases). Germline V gives CDR1 SGHTA, CDR2 FQGNSA. The V gene lost 1 base and the J gene lost 2 bases, with 8 bases spanning the gap. This CDR3 is 14 amino acids long. The CDR3 DNA reads TGTGCCAGCAGCTTAGAGTGGACTCAAGAGACCCAGTACTTC. Translation: CASSLEWTQETQYF.

This chain uses TRBV3-1 (or the pseudogene TRBV3-2) with TRBJ1-1, with 8 bases matching TRBD1. V shed 5 bases, J shed 3 bases, and the junction held 8 bases outside the gene matches. The CDR3 has 15 residues. Germline CDR1 and CDR2: LGHDT and YNNKEL (reference sequence). CDR3 in amino acids: CASSGRTGRDTEAFF. The CDR3, as DNA: TGTGCCAGCAGCGGACGGACAGGGCGGGACACTGAAGCTTTCTTT.

CDR3 loop: CASTWDRAEAFF. In DNA form, the CDR3 reads TGTGCCAGCACCTGGGACAGGGCGGAAGCTTTCTTT. The gene calls are TRBV6-5 and TRBJ1-1; TRBD1 matches at 9 bases. Germline V gene sequence: CDR1 MNHEY, CDR2 SVGAGI. J gave up 8 bases and V 7 bases, and 5 bases lay outside the gene matches. This CDR3 is built from 12 residues.

This clone came up once. The chain couples TRBV19 to TRBJ2-3; 8 bases map to TRBD2. Germline CDR1 and CDR2: LNHDA and SQIVND (reference sequence). The V and J ends lost 8 bases and 5 bases, in that order; junction bases with no gene match: 6. This CDR3 spans 13 amino acids. In DNA, the CDR3 is TGTGCCAGTCAGCCCAGCGGGGGAGATACGCAGTATTTT. Translating it yields CASQPSGGDTQYF.

The chain carries TRBV27 and TRBJ2-7; D remains unclear. Germline V lookup: CDR1 MNHEY, CDR2 SMNVEV (reference sequence). The CDR3 has 11 residues. V dropped 7 bases and J dropped 2 bases, with 6 bases sitting between them. The CDR3 here is CASISTYEQYV. The CDR3 bases are TGTGCCAGCATTTCCACCTACGAGCAGTACGTC.

This clone has a handful of counts. The chain's CDR3 is CASSSGHGLMNTEAFF. The CDR3 DNA reads as TGTGCCAGCAGTTCCGGACACGGCCTAATGAACACTGAAGCTTTCTTT. The gene calls are TRBV7-9 and TRBJ1-1, with a weak D call TRBD1 (5 bases). CDR1 is SEHNR, CDR2 FQNEAQ, per germline (reference sequence). Deletions cut 6 bases from V and 0 bases from J, with 17 bases between. The CDR3 is 16 residues long.

This chain connects TRBV5-1 to TRBJ2-3; 9 bases agree with TRBD1. The V gene end was trimmed by 7 bases and the J gene end by 1 base; junction bases not matched to a gene: 10. The CDR3 has 16 amino acids. CDR1 SGHRS and CDR2 YFSETQ come from the germline V gene. CDR3 bases: TGCGCCAGCCGCGGAGGGACAGGGACCGGCACAGATACGCAGTATTTT. Its translation: CASRGGTGTGTDTQYF.

The rearrangement joins TRBV3-1 (or the pseudogene TRBV3-2) to TRBJ2-3; 11 nucleotides agree with TRBD2. Germline loops: CDR1 LGHDT, CDR2 YNNKEL (reference sequence). The trim removed 4 bases at V and 6 bases at J, leaving 6 bases unmatched. This CDR3 has 15 residues. CDR3 residues: CASSPGTSGRDTQYF. The DNA of the CDR3 is TGTGCCAGCAGCCCCGGGACTAGCGGAAGGGATACGCAGTATTTT.

This clone was found once. The chain uses TRBV6-5 and TRBJ1-1; tentatively, D is TRBD1 (6 bases). V was cut by 8 bases and J by 2 bases, with 12 bases left in between. Germline values: CDR1 MNHEY, CDR2 SVGAGI. This CDR3 region has 13 residues. The CDR3 bases are TGTGCCAGCGGGGGAGGGGGTAACACTGAAGCTTTCTTT. The encoded protein is CASGGGGNTEAFF.